The next 4 T cell receptor beta chains were all read from a single sample in a study of CD8+ T cells in alopecia areata. The authors extracted RNA and reverse transcribed it into cDNA as the sequencing template. The repertoire was sequenced with immunoSEQ multiplex PCR; TCRdb's copy has only in-frame clones and lacks some. Singletons are absent from the sample, which has 200,000 to 300,000 clones. Using CD4, CD8alpha, NKG2D, NKG2ACE and other markers, pooled cutaneous lymph node cells were sorted. The sequencing input was CD4+ T cells sorted from a lymph node. These receptors all come from a C3H/HeJ mouse with alopecia areata. These mice share the MHC haplotype H2-k.

In this sample, this clone turned up a few times. Mouse gene names and germline throughout. The CDR3 goes on 4 residues after the read ends, and that part is filled in from the germline J gene. V and J are TRBV19 and TRBJ2-2; tentative D call: TRBD1 (6 bases). Trimming removed 5 bases from V and 6 bases from J, with 8 bases in between. Germline V gene sequence: CDR1 FNHDT, CDR2 SITEND (reference sequence). The length of the CDR3 is 12 residues. The CDR3 sequence: CASRQGPGQLYF. The covered CDR3 bases are TGTGCCAGCAGGCAGGGGCCCGGG. Filled out from reference TRBV19 and TRBJ2-2, the complete variable domain reads GGIITQTPKFLIGQEGQKLTLKCQQNFNHDTMYWYRQDSGKGLRLIYYSITENDLQKGDLSEGYDASREKKSSFSLTVTSAQKNEMAVFLCASRQGPGQLYFGEGSKLTVL.

This clone turned up a few times. Gene labels here are mouse ones. Read sequence stops 4 residues before the CDR3 end, and the germline J gene provides the missing end. The chain is built from TRBV5 and TRBJ2-4; 7 positions match TRBD2. Germline V CDR1 and CDR2: LGHNA, YNLKQL (reference sequence). The CDR3 covers 13 residues. This CDR3 reads CASSQDWGNTLYF. The DNA read from the CDR3 is TGTGCCAGCAGCCAAGACTGGGGGAAC.

Worth noting for this clone: Gene names are mouse gene names. Read data end 4 residues before the CDR3 end; the end is taken from the germline J gene. The chain has TRBV13-1 and TRBJ2-7, with a possible D match to TRBD2 (7 bases). V lost 1 base and J lost 3, with 11 bases in between. This CDR3 has 14 residues. Per germline, CDR1 NSHNY and CDR2 SYGAGN. The CDR3 loop reads CASSDLGGYYEQYF. The DNA read from the CDR3 is TGTGCCAGCAGTGATTTGGGGGGCTACTAT.

On this clone: At one boundary the junction diverges from the germline segment, which might be a read error. Gene names are mouse gene names. The CDR3 end is not reached by the read, which stops 4 residues before it; the germline J gene fills it in. The identical CDR3 is also encoded by other nucleotide sequences in the sample. The chain carries TRBV3 and TRBJ2-1; 10 positions match TRBD1. This CDR3 is built from 15 residues. From germline, CDR1 is SNHLY and CDR2 FYNGKV (reference sequence). CDR3 DNA, as far as it was read: TGTGCCAGTAGCTCGGACAGGGGGGACTATGCT. Its protein product is CASSSDRGDYA. The entire CDR3 is CASSSDRGDYAEQFF.